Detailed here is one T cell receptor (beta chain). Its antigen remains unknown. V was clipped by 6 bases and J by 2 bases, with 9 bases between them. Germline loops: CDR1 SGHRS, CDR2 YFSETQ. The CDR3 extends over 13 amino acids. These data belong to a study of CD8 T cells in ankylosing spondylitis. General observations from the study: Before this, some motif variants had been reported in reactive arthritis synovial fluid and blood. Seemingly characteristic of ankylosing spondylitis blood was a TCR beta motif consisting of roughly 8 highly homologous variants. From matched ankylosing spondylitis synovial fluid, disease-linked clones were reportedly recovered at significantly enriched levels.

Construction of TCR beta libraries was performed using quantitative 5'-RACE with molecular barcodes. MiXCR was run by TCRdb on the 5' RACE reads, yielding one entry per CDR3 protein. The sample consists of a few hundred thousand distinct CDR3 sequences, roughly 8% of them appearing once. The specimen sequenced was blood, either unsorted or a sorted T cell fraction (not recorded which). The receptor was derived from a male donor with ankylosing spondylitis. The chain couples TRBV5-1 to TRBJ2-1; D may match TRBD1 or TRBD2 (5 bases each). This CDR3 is CASMGVAYNEQFF. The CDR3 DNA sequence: TGCGCCAGCATGGGGGTGGCCTACAATGAGCAGTTCTTC.